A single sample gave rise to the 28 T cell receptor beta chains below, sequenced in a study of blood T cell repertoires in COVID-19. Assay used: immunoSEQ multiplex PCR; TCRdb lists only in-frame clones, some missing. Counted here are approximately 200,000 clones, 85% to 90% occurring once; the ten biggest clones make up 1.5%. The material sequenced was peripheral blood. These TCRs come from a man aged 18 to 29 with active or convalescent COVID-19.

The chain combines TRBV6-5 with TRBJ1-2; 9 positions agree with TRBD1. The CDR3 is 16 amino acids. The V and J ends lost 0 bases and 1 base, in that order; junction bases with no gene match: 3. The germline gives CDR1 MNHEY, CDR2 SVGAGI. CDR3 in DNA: TGTGCCAGCAGTTACTCCGGGACAGGGATTAACTATGGCTACACCTTC. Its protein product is CASSYSGTGINYGYTF.

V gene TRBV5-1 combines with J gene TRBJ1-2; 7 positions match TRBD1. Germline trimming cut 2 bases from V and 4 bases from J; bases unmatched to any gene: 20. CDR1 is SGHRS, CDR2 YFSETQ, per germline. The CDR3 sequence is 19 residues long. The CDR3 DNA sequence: TGCGCCAGCAGCTTCTTACAGACAGGGTTTGTGGGACGACTCTATGGCTACACCTTC. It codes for CASSFLQTGFVGRLYGYTF. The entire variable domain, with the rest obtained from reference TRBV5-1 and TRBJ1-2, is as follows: KAGVTQTPRYLIKTRGQQVTLSCSPISGHRSVSWYQQTPGQGLQFLFEYFSETQRNKGNFPGRFSGRQFSNSRSEMNVSTLELGDSALYLCASSFLQTGFVGRLYGYTFGSGTRLTVV.

The CDR3 bases are TGTGCCAGCAGTACCCCCGGGACAGGGGGAACGGGCGGGGAGCTGTTTTTT. Amino acid sequence: CASSTPGTGGTGGELFF. This chain uses TRBV2 with TRBJ2-2; 11 bases align to TRBD1. There are 17 residues in the CDR3. The junction had 12 bases not matched to a gene; V was cut back by 5 bases and J by 7 bases. Germline CDR1 is SNHLY and CDR2 is FYNNEI.

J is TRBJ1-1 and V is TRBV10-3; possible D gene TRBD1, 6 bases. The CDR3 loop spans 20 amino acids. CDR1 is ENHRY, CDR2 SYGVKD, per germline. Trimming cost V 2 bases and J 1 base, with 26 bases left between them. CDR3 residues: CAISETLTRGVRRRNTEAFF. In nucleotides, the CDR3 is TGTGCCATCAGTGAGACTTTGACCAGGGGTGTTCGTCGAAGGAACACTGAAGCTTTCTTT.

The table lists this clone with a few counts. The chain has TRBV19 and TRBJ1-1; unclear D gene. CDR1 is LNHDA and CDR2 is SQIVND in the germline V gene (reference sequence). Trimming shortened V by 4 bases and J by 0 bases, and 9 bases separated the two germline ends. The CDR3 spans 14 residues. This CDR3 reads CASSRTELNTEAFF. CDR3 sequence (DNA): TGTGCCAGTAGTAGAACAGAGTTGAACACTGAAGCTTTCTTT. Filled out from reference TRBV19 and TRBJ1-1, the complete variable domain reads DGGITQSPKYLFRKEGQNVTLSCEQNLNHDAMYWYRQDPGQGLRLIYYSQIVNDFQKGDIAEGYSVSREKKESFPLTVTSAQKNPTAFYLCASSRTELNTEAFFGQGTRLTVV.

CDR3 sequence: CASSLRPGLAPDSGANVLTF. The CDR3 nucleotides are TGTGCCAGCTCACTAAGGCCGGGACTAGCGCCCGACTCTGGGGCCAACGTCCTGACTTTC. The V and J genes are TRBV18 and TRBJ2-6, with 10 bases fitting TRBD2. CDR1 is KGHSH and CDR2 is LQKENI in the germline V gene. The CDR3 loop spans 20 amino acids. V trimming: 4 bases; J trimming: 0 bases; junction bases outside the gene matches: 12. Full variable domain (outside the CDR3, taken from reference TRBV18 and TRBJ2-6): NAGVMQNPRHLVRRRGQEARLRCSPMKGHSHVYWYRQLPEEGLKFMVYLQKENIIDESGMPKERFSAEFPKEGPSILRIQQVVRGDSAAYFCASSLRPGLAPDSGANVLTFGAGSRLTVL.

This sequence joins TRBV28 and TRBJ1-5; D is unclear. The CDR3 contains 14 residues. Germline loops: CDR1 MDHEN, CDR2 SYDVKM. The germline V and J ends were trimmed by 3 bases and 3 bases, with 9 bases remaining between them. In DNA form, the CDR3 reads TGTGCCAGCAGTTTCCGGGAGCTCAATCAGCCCCAGCATTTT. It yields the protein CASSFRELNQPQHF.

The CDR3 protein is CAVLAGGLGNEQFF. In nucleotides, the CDR3 is TGTGCCGTTCTAGCGGGAGGGTTGGGCAATGAGCAGTTCTTC. J is TRBJ2-1 and V is TRBV10-3; 12 bases agree with TRBD2. Germline CDR1 ENHRY, CDR2 SYGVKD. The CDR3 sequence is 14 residues long. V shed 11 bases, J shed 6 bases, and the junction held 8 bases outside the gene matches.

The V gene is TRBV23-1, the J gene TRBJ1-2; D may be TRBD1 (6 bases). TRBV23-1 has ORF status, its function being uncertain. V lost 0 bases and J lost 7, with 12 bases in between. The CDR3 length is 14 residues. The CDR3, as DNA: TGCGCCAGCAGTCAATCGGGCGGGGGCGGTGGCTACACCTTC. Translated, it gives CASSQSGGGGGYTF.

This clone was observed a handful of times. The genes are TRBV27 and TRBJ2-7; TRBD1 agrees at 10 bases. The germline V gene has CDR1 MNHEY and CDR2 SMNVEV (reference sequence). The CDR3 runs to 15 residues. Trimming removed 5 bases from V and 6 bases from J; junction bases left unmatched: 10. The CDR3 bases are TGTGCCAGCAGTCCCGACCGACAGGGGGCGCGCGAGCAGTACTTC. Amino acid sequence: CASSPDRQGAREQYF.

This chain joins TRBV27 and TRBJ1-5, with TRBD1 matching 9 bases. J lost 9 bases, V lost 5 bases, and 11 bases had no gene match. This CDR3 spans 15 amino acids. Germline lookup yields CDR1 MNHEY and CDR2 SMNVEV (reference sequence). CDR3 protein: CASSQSTGGLGPQHF. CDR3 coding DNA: TGTGCCAGCAGTCAAAGCACAGGGGGCCTTGGGCCCCAGCATTTT.

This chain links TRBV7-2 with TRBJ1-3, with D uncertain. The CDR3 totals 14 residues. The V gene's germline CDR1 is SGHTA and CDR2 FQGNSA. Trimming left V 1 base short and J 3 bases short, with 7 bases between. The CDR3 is CASSLGPGGNTIYF. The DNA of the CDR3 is TGTGCCAGCAGCTTAGGGCCTGGTGGAAACACCATATATTTT.

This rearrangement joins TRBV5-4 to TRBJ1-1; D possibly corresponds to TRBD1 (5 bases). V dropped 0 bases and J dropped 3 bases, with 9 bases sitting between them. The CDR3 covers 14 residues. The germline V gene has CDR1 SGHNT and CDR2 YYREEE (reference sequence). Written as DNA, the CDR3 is TGTGCCAGCAGCTTGGGCGGCAGGGACACTGAAGCTTTCTTT. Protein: CASSLGGRDTEAFF. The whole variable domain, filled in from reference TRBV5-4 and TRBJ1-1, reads ETGVTQSPTHLIKTRGQQVTLRCSSQSGHNTVSWYQQALGQGPQFIFQYYREEENGRGNFPPRFSGLQFPNYSSELNVNALELDDSALYLCASSLGGRDTEAFFGQGTRLTVV.

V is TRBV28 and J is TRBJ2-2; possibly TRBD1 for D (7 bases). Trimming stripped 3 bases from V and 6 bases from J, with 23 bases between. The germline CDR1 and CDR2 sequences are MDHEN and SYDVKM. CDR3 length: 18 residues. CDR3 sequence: CASSFGPGGPPFPGELFF. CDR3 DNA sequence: TGTGCCAGCAGTTTCGGTCCAGGGGGGCCCCCATTCCCCGGGGAGCTGTTTTTT.

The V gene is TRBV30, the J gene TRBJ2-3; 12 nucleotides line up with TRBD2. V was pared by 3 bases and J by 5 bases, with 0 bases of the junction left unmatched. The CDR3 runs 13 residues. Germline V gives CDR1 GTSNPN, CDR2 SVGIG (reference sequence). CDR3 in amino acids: CAWRGLAGDTQYF. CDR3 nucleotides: TGTGCCTGGAGGGGACTAGCGGGAGATACGCAGTATTTT.

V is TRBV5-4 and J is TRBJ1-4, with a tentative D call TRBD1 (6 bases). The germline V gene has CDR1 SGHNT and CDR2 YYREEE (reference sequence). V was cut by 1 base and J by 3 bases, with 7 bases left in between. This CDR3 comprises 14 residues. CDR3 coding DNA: TGTGCCAGCAGCTTGCGGACAGCTAATGAAAAACTGTTTTTT. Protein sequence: CASSLRTANEKLFF. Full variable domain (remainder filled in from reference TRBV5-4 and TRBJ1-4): ETGVTQSPTHLIKTRGQQVTLRCSSQSGHNTVSWYQQALGQGPQFIFQYYREEENGRGNFPPRFSGLQFPNYSSELNVNALELDDSALYLCASSLRTANEKLFFGSGTQLSVL.

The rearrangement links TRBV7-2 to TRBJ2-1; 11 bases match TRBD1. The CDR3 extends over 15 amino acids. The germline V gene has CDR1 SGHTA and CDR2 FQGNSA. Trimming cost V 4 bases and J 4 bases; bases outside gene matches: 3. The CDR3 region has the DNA TGTGCCAGCAGCTGGGGACAGGGGGAATACAATGAGCAGTTCTTC. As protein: CASSWGQGEYNEQFF.

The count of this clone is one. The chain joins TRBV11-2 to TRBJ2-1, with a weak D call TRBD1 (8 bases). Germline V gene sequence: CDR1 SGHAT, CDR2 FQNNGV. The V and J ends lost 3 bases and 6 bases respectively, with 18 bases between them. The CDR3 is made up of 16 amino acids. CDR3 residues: CASSFGWGGQANEQFF. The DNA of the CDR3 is TGTGCCAGCAGCTTCGGTTGGGGGGGACAGGCCAATGAGCAGTTCTTC.

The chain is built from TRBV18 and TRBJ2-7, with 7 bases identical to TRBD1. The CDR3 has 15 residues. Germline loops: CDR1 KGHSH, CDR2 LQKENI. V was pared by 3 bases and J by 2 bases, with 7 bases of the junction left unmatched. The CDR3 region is CASSPSTGLAYEQYF. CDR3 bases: TGTGCCAGCTCACCTTCGACAGGGCTTGCCTACGAGCAGTACTTC.

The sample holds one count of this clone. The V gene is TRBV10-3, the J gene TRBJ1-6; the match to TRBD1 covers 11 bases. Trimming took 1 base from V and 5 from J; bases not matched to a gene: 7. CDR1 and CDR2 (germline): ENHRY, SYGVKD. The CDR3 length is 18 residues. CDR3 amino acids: CAISEFGQGAMNNSPLHF. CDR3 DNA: TGTGCCATCAGTGAGTTTGGACAGGGGGCCATGAATAATTCACCCCTCCACTTT.

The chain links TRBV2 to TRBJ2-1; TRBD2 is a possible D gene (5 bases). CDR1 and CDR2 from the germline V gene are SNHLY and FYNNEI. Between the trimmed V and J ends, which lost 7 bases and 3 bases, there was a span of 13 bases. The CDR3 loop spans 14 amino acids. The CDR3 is CASTSSDFYNEQFF. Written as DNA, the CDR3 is TGTGCCAGCACAAGTAGCGACTTCTACAATGAGCAGTTCTTC.

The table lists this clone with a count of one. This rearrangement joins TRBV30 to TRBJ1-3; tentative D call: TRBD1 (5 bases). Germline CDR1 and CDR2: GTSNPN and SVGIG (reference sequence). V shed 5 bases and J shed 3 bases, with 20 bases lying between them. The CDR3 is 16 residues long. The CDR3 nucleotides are TGTGCCTGGTGCCTCCCGGGCAGGGTGTTTGGAAACACCATATATTTT. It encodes CAWCLPGRVFGNTIYF.

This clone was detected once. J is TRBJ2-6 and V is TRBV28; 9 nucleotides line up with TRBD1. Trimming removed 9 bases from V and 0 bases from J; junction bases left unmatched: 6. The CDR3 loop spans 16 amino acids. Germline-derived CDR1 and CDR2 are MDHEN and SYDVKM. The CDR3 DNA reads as TGTGCCAGTGGGGGACAGGGACTCTCTGGGGCCAACGTCCTGACTTTC. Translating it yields CASGGQGLSGANVLTF.

CDR3 DNA sequence: TGTGCCTGGAGCGGTCTGGGCAGCCATAATTCACCCCTCCACTTT. Translated: CAWSGLGSHNSPLHF. This sequence joins TRBV30 and TRBJ1-6; D call uncertain. CDR3 length: 15 amino acids. Trimming cost V 3 bases and J 5 bases, with 14 bases left between them. Germline CDR1 is GTSNPN and CDR2 is SVGIG (reference sequence). Drawing the rest from reference TRBV30 and TRBJ1-6, the complete variable domain is SQTIHQWPATLVQPVGSPLSLECTVEGTSNPNLYWYRQAAGRGLQLLFYSVGIGQISSEVPQNLSASRPQDRQFILSSKKLLLSDSGFYLCAWSGLGSHNSPLHFGNGTRLTVT.

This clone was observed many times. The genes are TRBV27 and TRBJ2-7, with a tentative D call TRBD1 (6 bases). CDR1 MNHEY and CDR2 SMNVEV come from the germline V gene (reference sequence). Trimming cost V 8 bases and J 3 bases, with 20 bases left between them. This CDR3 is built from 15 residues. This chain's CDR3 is CASAPVGAGYYEQYF. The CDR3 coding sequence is TGTGCCAGCGCCCCGGTGGGGGCAGGGTACTACGAGCAGTACTTC.

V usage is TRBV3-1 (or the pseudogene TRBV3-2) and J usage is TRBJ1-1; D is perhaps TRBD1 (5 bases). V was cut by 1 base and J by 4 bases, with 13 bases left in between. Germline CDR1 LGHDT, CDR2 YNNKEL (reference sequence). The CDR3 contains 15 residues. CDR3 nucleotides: TGTGCCAGCAGCCAAGGGCCCGGGGGGTCCACTGAAGCTTTCTTT. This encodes CASSQGPGGSTEAFF.

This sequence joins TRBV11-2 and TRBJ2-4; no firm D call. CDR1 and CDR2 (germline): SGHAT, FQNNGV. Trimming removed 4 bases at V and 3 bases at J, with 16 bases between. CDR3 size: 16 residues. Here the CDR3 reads CASSSPPGAVKNIQYF. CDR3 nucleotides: TGTGCCAGCAGCTCCCCCCCCGGTGCGGTCAAAAACATTCAGTACTTC.

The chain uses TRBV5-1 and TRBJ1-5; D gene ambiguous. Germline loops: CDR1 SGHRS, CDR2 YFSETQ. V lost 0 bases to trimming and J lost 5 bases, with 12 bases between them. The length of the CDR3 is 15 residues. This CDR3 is CASSLGPNGDQPQHF. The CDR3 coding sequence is TGCGCCAGCAGCTTGGGGCCAAACGGGGATCAGCCCCAGCATTTT.